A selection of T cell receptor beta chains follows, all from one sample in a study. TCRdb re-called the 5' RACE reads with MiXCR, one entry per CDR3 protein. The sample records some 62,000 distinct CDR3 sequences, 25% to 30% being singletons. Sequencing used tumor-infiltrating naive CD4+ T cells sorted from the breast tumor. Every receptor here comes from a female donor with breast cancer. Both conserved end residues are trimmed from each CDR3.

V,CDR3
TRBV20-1,SASFWMGYT
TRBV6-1,ASSEIPNQPQH
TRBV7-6,ASSLSAYSGNTIY
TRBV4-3,ASSRGQGYEQF
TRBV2,ASRRTTNTDTQY
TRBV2,ASKGTSGNTQY
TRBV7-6,ASSPYPNPAGEREDTQY
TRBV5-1,ASSPGQGPDTQY
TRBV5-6,ASSFAEGEKLF
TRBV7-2,ASSSLRGSYEQY
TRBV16,ASSQSQGSQF
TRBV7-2,ASTGYGTSGSFEQS
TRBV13,ASSSRGDGINSPLH
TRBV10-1,ASSEKVSSYNEQF
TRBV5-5,ASSFVQGERTQY
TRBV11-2,ASSLGRVAGRGKAF
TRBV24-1,ATSGGLYSGANVLT
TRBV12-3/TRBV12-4,ASSGLTGARSPLH
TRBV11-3,ASSLGGSGSYTQY
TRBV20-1,SADPGGGGFQPQH
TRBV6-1,ASSGWEEGKNIQY
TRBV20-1,SARDSRRGPQETQY
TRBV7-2,ASSLGLGRLISYNSPLH
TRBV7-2,ASSTGTGRVEAF
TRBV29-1,SVGGTRYEQY
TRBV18,ASSPWRSSGFSAVETQY
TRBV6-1,ASRGDRGRGTEAF
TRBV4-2,ASSQEGRTDGNTIY
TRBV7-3,AGSLVAGGQDEQY
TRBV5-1,ASSLAGTDTGELF
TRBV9,ASSAGDGAGGYT
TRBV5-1,ASSLAVAGEQF
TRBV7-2,ASSSSRAGALETQY
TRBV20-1,SARENTGELF
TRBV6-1,ASSEIHSYNEQF
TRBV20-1,SASMGRAQPQH
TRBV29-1,SGRTDTQY
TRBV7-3,ASSLKAGTGGETQY
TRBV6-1,ASSERTSGSYEQY
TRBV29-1,SVGPPQETQY
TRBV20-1,SAPDSSGNTIY
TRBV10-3,AAFSGGANNEQF
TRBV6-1,ASRDYPQGTDEKLF
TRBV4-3,ASSKTSGQETQY
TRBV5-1,ASSFSGTGHNEQF
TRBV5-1,ASSWGTDNTEAF